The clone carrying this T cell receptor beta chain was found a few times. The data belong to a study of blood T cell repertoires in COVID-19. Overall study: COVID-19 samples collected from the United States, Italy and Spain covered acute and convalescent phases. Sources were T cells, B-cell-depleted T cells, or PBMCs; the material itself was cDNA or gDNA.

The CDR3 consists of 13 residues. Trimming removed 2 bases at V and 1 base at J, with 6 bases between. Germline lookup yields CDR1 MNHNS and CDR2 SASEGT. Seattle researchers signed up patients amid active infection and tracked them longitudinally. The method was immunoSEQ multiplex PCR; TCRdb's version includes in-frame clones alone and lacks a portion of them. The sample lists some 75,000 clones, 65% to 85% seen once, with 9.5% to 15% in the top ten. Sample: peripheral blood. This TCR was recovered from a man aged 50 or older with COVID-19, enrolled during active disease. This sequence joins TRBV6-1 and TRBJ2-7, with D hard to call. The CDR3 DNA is TGTGCCAGCAGTGAACGCGGATCCTACGAGCAGTACTTC. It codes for CASSERGSYEQYF.